This T cell receptor (beta chain) comes out of a study of a mutant IDH1 vaccine in newly diagnosed glioma. Whole-study context: Earlier treatment was radiotherapy, temozolomide, or both, with most getting both.

As for time point: week 35, safety follow-up. Vaccine doses each comprised 300 ug of mutant IDH1 20-mer peptide, with topical imiquimod. Profiling relied on immunoSEQ multiplex PCR, and the TCRdb table lists in-frame clones only, not all of them. Of more than 45,000 clones listed, approximately 90% are singletons. Germline-derived CDR1 and CDR2 are MNHEY and SMNVEV (reference sequence). Trimming left V 3 bases short and J 1 base short, with 12 bases between. The CDR3 loop spans 15 amino acids. This clone was seen a few times. Its antigen remains unidentified. The input for sequencing was PBMCs, taken from a glioma patient whose treatment included an IDH1 peptide vaccine. The TCR was taken from a woman in her forties with glioma. The chain employs TRBV27 and TRBJ2-5; D may be TRBD1 or TRBD2 (5 bases each). The DNA of the CDR3 is TGTGCCAGCAGTTTTGCAATTGGGGGCCAAGAGACCCAGTACTTC. Translation gives CASSFAIGGQETQYF.